The T cell receptor (beta chain) under discussion was sequenced for a study of PD-1 blockade in classical Hodgkin lymphoma. V lost 7 bases, J lost 4 bases, and 6 bases stayed unmatched. CDR3 length: 14 residues. In germline, CDR1 is MNHNY, CDR2 SVGAGI (reference sequence). Measured with immunoSEQ multiplex PCR; TCRdb has only the in-frame clones, and not every one. The table lists 40,000 to 50,000 clones, approximately 90% of them singletons, with about 5.5% in the top ten. Each patient experienced a relapse that followed autologous stem cell transplantation, and brentuximab vedotin exposure varied. The V gene is TRBV6-6, the J gene TRBJ1-5, with TRBD1 identical over 8 bases. Sequenced material: peripheral blood mononuclear cells (PBMCs), taken before the second cycle of nivolumab. The origin of this receptor is a human donor with classical Hodgkin lymphoma. The CDR3 protein is CASTRDRLNQPQHF. The DNA of the CDR3 is TGTGCCAGCACCCGGGACAGGCTTAATCAGCCCCAGCATTTT.